Each of the 22 T cell receptor beta chains below was sequenced from the same sample in a study of blood T cell repertoires in COVID-19. Here immunoSEQ multiplex PCR was the method, and the copy in TCRdb shows in-frame clones only, minus some. The sample contains 300,000 or so clones, approximately 89% of which appear only once. The specimen sequenced was PBMCs or T cells enriched from blood (not recorded which). Receptor source: a woman in her forties or fifties who had been exposed to COVID-19.

This clone was seen more than once but under ten times. This chain joins TRBV3-1 (or the pseudogene TRBV3-2) and TRBJ2-1; TRBD2 matches 8 bases. With V trimmed by 1 base and J by 12 bases, 5 bases remained unmatched. The V gene's germline CDR1 is LGHDT and CDR2 YNNKEL (reference sequence). The CDR3 covers 13 residues. The CDR3 DNA reads TGTGCCAGCAGCCAAGCGGGAGGGGTAGGGCAGTTCTTC. Its translation: CASSQAGGVGQFF.

The J gene is TRBJ1-2, the V gene TRBV27, with 9 bases aligning to TRBD1. V lost 6 bases and J lost 5; bases outside the gene matches: 13. The germline CDR1 and CDR2 sequences are MNHEY and SMNVEV (reference sequence). There are 16 residues in the CDR3. The DNA of the CDR3 is TGTGCCAGCAGCGGGACAGGGACAGATCTTTGGTATGGCTACACCTTC. Its protein product is CASSGTGTDLWYGYTF.

This chain links TRBV5-1 with TRBJ2-2; 11 nucleotides match TRBD1. The CDR3 runs to 16 residues. In germline, CDR1 is SGHRS, CDR2 YFSETQ. J was trimmed by 4 bases and V by 3 bases; bases with no gene match: 5. The CDR3 DNA sequence: TGCGCCAGCAGCTACGGGACAGGGGGTCGCACCGGGGAGCTGTTTTTT. This gives the protein CASSYGTGGRTGELFF. The entire variable domain, with the rest obtained from reference TRBV5-1 and TRBJ2-2, is as follows: KAGVTQTPRYLIKTRGQQVTLSCSPISGHRSVSWYQQTPGQGLQFLFEYFSETQRNKGNFPGRFSGRQFSNSRSEMNVSTLELGDSALYLCASSYGTGGRTGELFFGEGSRLTVL.

The rearrangement joins TRBV2 to TRBJ1-1; 9 bases line up with TRBD1. V dropped 8 bases and J dropped 5; count of bases not matched to a gene: 9. Per the germline V gene, CDR1 is SNHLY and CDR2 is FYNNEI. The CDR3 length is 14 residues. The CDR3 coding sequence is TGTGCCAGCGAGCGCGACAGGGGGTTTACTGAAGCTTTCTTT. Translating gives CASERDRGFTEAFF.

The chain combines TRBV2 with TRBJ1-6; tentative D call: TRBD1 (5 bases). Trimming took 6 bases from V and 7 from J, leaving 16 bases between them. The germline V gene encodes CDR1 SNHLY and CDR2 FYNNEI. The CDR3 is 15 amino acids. CDR3 loop: CASSLSGLGNSPLHF. The CDR3 coding sequence is TGTGCCAGCAGCCTATCAGGGCTTGGGAATTCACCCCTCCACTTT.

This chain uses TRBV7-2 with TRBJ1-1; 8 nucleotides agree with TRBD1. This CDR3 comprises 14 residues. The germline CDR1 and CDR2 sequences are SGHTA and FQGNSA. The J segment lost 5 bases and the V segment lost 1 base, leaving 3 bases of the junction unmatched. The CDR3 loop reads CASSLVTGGTEAFF. The CDR3 DNA follows: TGTGCCAGCAGCTTAGTAACAGGGGGAACTGAAGCTTTCTTT.

The V and J genes are TRBV24-1 and TRBJ2-7, with 8 positions matching TRBD1. The CDR3 has 15 residues. CDR1 is KGHDR and CDR2 is SFDVKD in the germline V gene. J lost 2 bases, V lost 2 bases, and 4 bases had no gene match. The chain's CDR3 is CATSDSWDRTYEQYF. The CDR3 DNA reads TGTGCCACCAGTGATTCCTGGGACAGGACCTACGAGCAGTACTTC.

The rearrangement links TRBV20-1 to TRBJ1-2; D not certain. CDR1 and CDR2 from the germline V gene are DFQATT and SNEGSKA (reference sequence). V was trimmed by 8 bases and J by 8 bases, leaving 15 bases between them. The CDR3 is made up of 11 amino acids. The DNA of the CDR3 is TGCAGTTTTCCTCTAACGGGAGGCTACACCTTC. Protein sequence: CSFPLTGGYTF.

V usage is TRBV11-2 and J usage is TRBJ1-2; no definite D call. Germline CDR1 and CDR2: SGHAT and FQNNGV. The CDR3 runs 13 residues. V was shortened by 0 bases and J by 5 bases, with 7 bases between the two germline ends. CDR3: CASSLETGYGYTF. DNA of the CDR3: TGTGCCAGCAGCTTAGAGACGGGTTATGGCTACACCTTC.

This chain joins TRBV14 and TRBJ2-3; D is perhaps TRBD1 (6 bases). Trimming took 2 bases from V and 4 from J, leaving 13 bases between them. CDR1 SGHDN and CDR2 FVKESK come from the germline V gene. The CDR3 runs to 15 residues. This CDR3 is CASSQQTGRADTQYF. In nucleotides, the CDR3 is TGTGCCAGCAGCCAACAGACAGGCCGGGCAGATACGCAGTATTTT. Combining the CDR3 with reference TRBV14 and TRBJ2-3 gives the whole variable domain EAGVTQFPSHSVIEKGQTVTLRCDPISGHDNLYWYRRVMGKEIKFLLHFVKESKQDESGMPNNRFLAERTGGTYSTLKVQPAELEDSGVYFCASSQQTGRADTQYFGPGTRLTVL.

The chain carries TRBV21-1 and TRBJ2-1; the DNA was not used to check the table's D call, TRBD2. TRBV21-1 constitutes a pseudogene. The CDR3 length is 18 residues. In nucleotides, the CDR3 is TGTGCCAGCAGCAAACGTCCCTCCAAGAGCGGGGGAGGCAATGAGCAGTTCTTC. Encoded protein: CASSKRPSKSGGGNEQFF.

This sequence joins TRBV10-3 and TRBJ1-6; 7 bases match TRBD1. The junction had 3 bases not matched to a gene; V was cut back by 5 bases and J by 5 bases. This CDR3 region has 14 residues. CDR1 is ENHRY and CDR2 is SYGVKD in the germline V gene. The CDR3 DNA is TGTGCCATCAGTACGACAGGGAATAATTCACCCCTCCACTTT. Protein sequence: CAISTTGNNSPLHF.

V gene TRBV27 combines with J gene TRBJ1-5; D possibly corresponds to TRBD1 (5 bases). Trimming removed 6 bases from V and 3 bases from J, with 27 bases in between. This CDR3 has 19 residues. The germline V gene encodes CDR1 MNHEY and CDR2 SMNVEV (reference sequence). The DNA for the CDR3 is TGTGCCAGCAGATTCTCCGGCGGACGGAGGGGATCCACCAATCAGCCCCAGCATTTT. This translates into CASRFSGGRRGSTNQPQHF.

The chain couples TRBV5-4 to TRBJ2-7; 8 bases fit TRBD1. This CDR3 spans 15 amino acids. Germline V lookup: CDR1 SGHNT, CDR2 YYREEE (reference sequence). The junction had 8 bases not matched to a gene; V was cut back by 3 bases and J by 3 bases. The CDR3 region is CASSSPGQEIYEQYF. The CDR3 DNA reads as TGTGCCAGCAGCTCCCCGGGACAGGAGATCTACGAGCAGTACTTC. The full variable domain, rest sourced from reference TRBV5-4 and TRBJ2-7, is ETGVTQSPTHLIKTRGQQVTLRCSSQSGHNTVSWYQQALGQGPQFIFQYYREEENGRGNFPPRFSGLQFPNYSSELNVNALELDDSALYLCASSSPGQEIYEQYFGPGTRLTVT.

This rearrangement joins TRBV7-9 to TRBJ2-7, with 10 positions matching TRBD2. Germline values: CDR1 SEHNR, CDR2 FQNEAQ (reference sequence). V lost 1 base, J lost 2 bases, and 2 bases stayed unmatched. The CDR3 covers 15 residues. The CDR3: CASSLESGGAYEQYF. CDR3 DNA: TGTGCCAGCAGCTTAGAGAGCGGGGGGGCCTACGAGCAGTACTTC. Full variable domain (remainder filled in from reference TRBV7-9 and TRBJ2-7): DTGVSQNPRHKITKRGQNVTFRCDPISEHNRLYWYRQTLGQGPEFLTYFQNEAQLEKSRLLSDRFSAERPKGSFSTLEIQRTEQGDSAMYLCASSLESGGAYEQYFGPGTRLTVT.

V usage is TRBV9 and J usage is TRBJ2-3, with D perhaps TRBD2 (6 bases). Germline CDR1 and CDR2: SGDLS and YYNGEE. The V end was cut by 1 base, the J end by 0 bases, with 9 bases between. This CDR3 comprises 15 residues. The CDR3 region has the DNA TGTGCCAGCAGCGTAACGGGGGTTAGCACAGATACGCAGTATTTT. It codes for CASSVTGVSTDTQYF.

The chain recombines TRBV7-9 with TRBJ2-1, with a possible D match to TRBD1 (5 bases). Germline values: CDR1 SEHNR, CDR2 FQNEAQ (reference sequence). V dropped 5 bases and J dropped 3 bases, with 11 bases sitting between them. The CDR3 runs to 14 residues. The CDR3 is CASSLAQVYNEQFF. As DNA, the CDR3 is TGTGCCAGCAGCCTCGCACAGGTCTACAATGAGCAGTTCTTC.

This clone was picked up one time. The V gene is TRBV6-5, the J gene TRBJ1-2; TRBD1 is a possible D gene (5 bases). Trimming removed 6 bases from V and 2 bases from J, with 10 bases in between. The CDR3 consists of 13 residues. Germline V gene sequence: CDR1 MNHEY, CDR2 SVGAGI. The CDR3 region is CASSRDRNYGYTF. The CDR3 DNA reads TGTGCCAGCAGCCGCGACAGAAACTATGGCTACACCTTC.

This chain joins TRBV18 and TRBJ2-1, with 7 positions matching TRBD2. J gave up 9 bases and V 3 bases, and 11 bases lay outside the gene matches. This CDR3 is 15 amino acids long. In germline, CDR1 is KGHSH, CDR2 LQKENI. The CDR3 DNA is TGTGCCAGCTCACCTCCCGGGGGAGGGAGGGTTGAGCAGTTCTTC. Protein sequence: CASSPPGGGRVEQFF.

This clone was detected only once. The chain uses TRBV28 and TRBJ1-6, with 8 bases lining up with TRBD1. This CDR3 comprises 17 residues. The germline gives CDR1 MDHEN, CDR2 SYDVKM. J gave up 0 bases and V 4 bases, and 5 bases lay outside the gene matches. This chain's CDR3 is CASSSGQGGSYNSPLHF. Written as DNA, the CDR3 is TGTGCCAGCAGTTCCGGACAGGGAGGCTCCTATAATTCACCCCTCCACTTT.

V is TRBV19 and J is TRBJ1-2; D possibly corresponds to TRBD1 (6 bases). Germline V gene data show CDR1 as LNHDA and CDR2 as SQIVND (reference sequence). This CDR3 comprises 13 residues. V was cut by 5 bases and J by 2 bases, with 9 bases left in between. As DNA, the CDR3 is TGTGCCAGTAGTGGACAGTTAAACTATGGCTACACCTTC. It specifies CASSGQLNYGYTF. The variable domain in full, completed from reference TRBV19 and TRBJ1-2, reads DGGITQSPKYLFRKEGQNVTLSCEQNLNHDAMYWYRQDPGQGLRLIYYSQIVNDFQKGDIAEGYSVSREKKESFPLTVTSAQKNPTAFYLCASSGQLNYGYTFGSGTRLTVV.

The chain has TRBV5-1 and TRBJ2-1; D remains ambiguous. The CDR3 is 13 amino acids. The germline V gene encodes CDR1 SGHRS and CDR2 YFSETQ. V dropped 1 base and J dropped 5 bases, with 7 bases sitting between them. The CDR3 nucleotides read TGCGCCAGCAGCTTGTCTACTAACAATGAGCAGTTCTTC. The encoded protein is CASSLSTNNEQFF.